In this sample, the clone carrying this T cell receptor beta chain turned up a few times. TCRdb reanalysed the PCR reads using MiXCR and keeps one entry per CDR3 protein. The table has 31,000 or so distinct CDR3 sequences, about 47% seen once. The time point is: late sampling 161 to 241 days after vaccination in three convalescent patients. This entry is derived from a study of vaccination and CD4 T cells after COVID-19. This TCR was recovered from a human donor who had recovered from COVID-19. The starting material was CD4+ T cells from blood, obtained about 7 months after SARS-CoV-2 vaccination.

CDR3: CASSLEMAYGDTQYF. The CDR3 DNA reads TGTGCCAGCAGCTTAGAAATGGCCTATGGGGATACGCAGTATTTT. The chain links TRBV11-2 to TRBJ2-3, with no clear D. Germline V gene sequence: CDR1 SGHAT, CDR2 FQNNGV. Trimming took off 0 bases at V and 6 bases at J, with 13 bases between the two ends. This CDR3 spans 15 amino acids.